This T cell receptor (beta chain) was recovered during a study of shared clonotypes between healthy human individuals. General study results and limits: The study generally estimated greater richness for naive than memory subsets. An effect of sequencing depth on clonotype sharing among donors was expected. The sole specimen, blood, was sampled, and tissue repertoires likely differ.

Splitting the CD4+ cells yielded a CD45RA+ naive subset and a CD45RA-negative memory subset. V shed 6 bases and J shed 4 bases, with 12 bases lying between them. The germline gives CDR1 ENHRY, CDR2 SYGVKD. This CDR3 contains 13 residues. Profiled with immunoSEQ multiplex PCR; TCRdb holds only in-frame clones, not every one. The table includes about 1.5 million clones, around 98% detected once. In the case of this clone: What it binds is unknown.

This clonotype was sampled from a man aged 25-45 years in good health. The chain has TRBV10-3 and TRBJ1-1; D uncertain. The sample taken for sequencing was naive CD4+ T cells sorted from blood. The subset: CD45RA+ positively selected. In DNA, the CDR3 is TGTGCCATCAGAACAGCCTTGGGCACTGAAGCTTTCTTT. Protein product: CAIRTALGTEAFF.